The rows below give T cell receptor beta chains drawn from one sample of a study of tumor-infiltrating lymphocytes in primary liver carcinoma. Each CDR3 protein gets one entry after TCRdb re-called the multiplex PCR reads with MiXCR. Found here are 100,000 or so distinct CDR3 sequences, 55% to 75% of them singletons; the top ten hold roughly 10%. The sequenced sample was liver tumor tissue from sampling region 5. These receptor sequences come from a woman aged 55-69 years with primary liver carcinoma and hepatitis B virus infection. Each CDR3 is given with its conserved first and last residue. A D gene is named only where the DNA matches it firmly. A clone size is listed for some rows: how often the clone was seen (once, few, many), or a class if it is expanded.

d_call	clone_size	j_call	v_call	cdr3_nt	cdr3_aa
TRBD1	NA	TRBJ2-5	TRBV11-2	TGTGCCAACAGTCGCAGGGGGCCTGAAGAGACCCAGTACTTC	CANSRRGPEETQYF
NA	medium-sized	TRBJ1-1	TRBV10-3	TGTGCCATCAGTGAATCACAGGGTTTAGACACTGAAGCTTTCTTT	CAISESQGLDTEAFF
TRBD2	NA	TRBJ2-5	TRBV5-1	TGTGCCAGCAGCTCCGGGACTAGCTTCCCCGGAGAGACCCAGTACTTC	CASSSGTSFPGETQYF
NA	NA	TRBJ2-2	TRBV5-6	TGTGCCAGCAACCACGGACAGGGAGGGACCGGGGAGCCGTTTTTT	CASNHGQGGTGEPFF
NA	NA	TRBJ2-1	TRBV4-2	TGTGCCAGCAGCAGGACTAACGATGAGCAGTTCTTC	CASSRTNDEQFF
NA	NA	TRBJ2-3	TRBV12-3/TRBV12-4	TGTGCCAGCAGCCGCGGACAGATTGGCAGAGATACGCAGTATTTT	CASSRGQIGRDTQYF
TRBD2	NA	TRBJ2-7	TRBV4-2	TGTGCCTGCAGCCTTGGACTAGCGGGAGCCTATGAGCAGTACTTC	CACSLGLAGAYEQYF
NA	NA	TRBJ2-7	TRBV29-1	TGCAGCGTTGAAGGGGGTCGGTTGGGCCACGAGCAGTACTTC	CSVEGGRLGHEQYF
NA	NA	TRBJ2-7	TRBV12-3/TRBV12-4	TGTGCCAACACCATGCAGGACTACTACGAGCAGTACTTC	CANTMQDYYEQYF
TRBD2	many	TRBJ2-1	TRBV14	TGTGCCAGCAGTCCCACTAGCGGGGGGAATGAGCAGTTCTTC	CASSPTSGGNEQFF
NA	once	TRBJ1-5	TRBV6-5	TGTGCCAGCAGTTACTCACTGGCCAGCAGTCAGCCCCAGCATTTT	CASSYSLASSQPQHF
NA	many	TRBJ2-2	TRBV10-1	TGCGCCAGCAGTAAGGGGTCGGCCGGGGAGCTGTTTTTT	CASSKGSAGELFF
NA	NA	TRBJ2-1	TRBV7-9	TGTGCCGGCAGCATTAGGGTTGCGGGACACAGTGAGCAGTTCTTC	CAGSIRVAGHSEQFF
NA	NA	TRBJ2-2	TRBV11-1	TGTGCCAGCAGCATCCGGCCATTCCTAGTTAACATCGGGGAGCTGTTTTTT	CASSIRPFLVNIGELFF
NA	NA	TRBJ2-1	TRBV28	TGTGCCTGCAAAAGGGGCTCCCTCAACGAGCAGTTCTTC	CACKRGSLNEQFF
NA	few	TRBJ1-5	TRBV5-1	TGCGCCAGCAGCTTGGCCGTTTTGTGCGCGCGATGGGAATTTTATAGCAATCAGCCCCAGCATTTT	CASSLAVLCARWEFYSNQPQHF
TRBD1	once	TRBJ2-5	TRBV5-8	TGTGCCAGCAGCTTCCGGACAGGGGGCGTAGAGGCCCAGTACTTC	CASSFRTGGVEAQYF
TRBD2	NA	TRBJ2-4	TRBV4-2	TGTGCCAGCAGCCAAGAGGCCCGACTAGCGGGATGGTCCAGAAACATTCACTACTTC	CASSQEARLAGWSRNIHYF
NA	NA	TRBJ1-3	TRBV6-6	TGTGTCAGCAGCCAGGACGGGAGCTCTGGAGACACCATAAATTTT	CVSSQDGSSGDTINF
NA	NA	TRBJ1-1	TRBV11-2	TGTGCCAGCAGTCTCGCGCTGAACAATGAAGCTTTCTTT	CASSLALNNEAFF
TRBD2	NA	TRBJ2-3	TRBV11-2	TGTGCCGGCAGCTCCGGACTAGCGGGACCAGATACGCAGTATTTC	CAGSSGLAGPDTQYF
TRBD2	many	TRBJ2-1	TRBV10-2	TGCGCCAGCAGTGTGGCGGGAGGGCTTAATCAGTTCTTC	CASSVAGGLNQFF
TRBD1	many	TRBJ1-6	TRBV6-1	TGTGCCAGCAGTAGGGACAGGGGCAGGTTTGGTTCACCCCTCCACTTT	CASSRDRGRFGSPLHF
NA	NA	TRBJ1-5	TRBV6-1	TGTGCAAGCAGACACAGGGCTCAAAGGGTTGATCAGCCCCAGCATTTT	CASRHRAQRVDQPQHF
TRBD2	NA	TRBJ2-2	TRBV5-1	TGCGCCAGCAGCAATGGACTAGCAGCTGCGGGCGGGGGGCTGTTTTTT	CASSNGLAAAGGGLFF